This T cell receptor (beta chain) originates from a study of CD8+ T cells in alopecia areata. Study-wide context: Treated patients swallowed 5 to 10 mg of oral tofacitinib twice daily.

General study results and limits: Compared with normal scalp, lesional scalp had higher clonality and more expanded CD8+ clones.

For this clone: No antigen is known for it.

This CDR3 comprises 17 residues. J gave up 0 bases and V 0 bases, and 3 bases lay outside the gene matches. Germline V gene data show CDR1 as SGHRS and CDR2 as YFSETQ. The study team obtained lesional scalp punch biopsies and peripheral blood from alopecia areata patients. PBMCs provided sorted CD4+ and CD8+ T cells. Reverse transcription of extracted RNA yielded cDNA, which provided the sequencing template. Assay: immunoSEQ multiplex PCR; the TCRdb copy retains only in-frame clones and omits some. The sample lists under 250,000 clones; 57% were seen once. Sequenced here: CD4+ T cells sorted from blood, sampled at week 0. The V gene is TRBV5-1, the J gene TRBJ2-6; 7 bases map to TRBD1. The sequence was obtained from a human donor with alopecia areata. As DNA, the CDR3 is TGCGCCAGCAGCTTGGGGACAGGTCCCTCTGGGGCCAACGTCCTGACTTTC. It specifies CASSLGTGPSGANVLTF.